This paragraph reports one T cell receptor beta chain. No count is given, but going by its frequency this clonotype is medium-sized (0.01 to 0.1%). Its specific antigen is unknown. Each CD8+ T cell subset was flow-sorted in triplicate, with roughly 310,000 cells per subset placed directly into RLT lysis buffer. To exclude memory contaminants, naive CD8+ T cells were stringently defined as CD45RO-CCR7+CD27+CD95-. Peripheral blood mononuclear cells were isolated from buffy coats by standard density gradient centrifugation. Naive CXCR3-negative and CXCR3-positive CD8+ T cells were flow-sorted using a FACSAria III. Total RNA was extracted from sorted cells with an RNeasy Mini Kit. The sample originates from a study of CXCR3-negative and CXCR3-positive naive CD8 T cells (dated by TCRdb to between 2017 and 2020). At the level of the whole study: About 150 million TRB reads were obtained in total, roughly 1.5 +/- 0.3 million reads per library. The diversity and physicochemical repertoire analyses included more than nine donors pooled from two independent experiments. TRBV-TRBJ cluster analysis included naive subsets from several donors and memory cells from 3 donors.

For CDR1 and CDR2, the germline V gene (reference sequence) lists MNHEY and SMNVEV. Inclusive of the bounding cysteine and phenylalanine, the CDR3 is 14 residues long. The nucleotide record is missing. Broad study findings and their caveats: Because CXCR3 expression was partially decreased after cryopreservation, freshly isolated PBMCs were used for most assays. Because surface CD5, which is linked to self-reactivity in mice, was comparable between the naive subsets, TCR interaction strength was also inferred from the physicochemical properties of TRB CDR3s. TRB CDR3s from CXCR3-positive naive cells showed higher hydrophobicity (lower Kidera factor 4), lower energy, and higher strength and volume indices than CXCR3-negative naive cells. Both naive subsets had comparably high repertoire diversity, while memory CD8+ T cells had much lower repertoire diversity. TRBV-TRBJ usage was similar between naive CXCR3-negative and CXCR3-positive cells from the same donor, while memory cells showed distinct patterns.

The listed sequencing device is NextSeq 550. The Human TCR Profiling Kit (MiLaboratory) was used to prepare UMI-labeled 5' RACE TRB cDNA libraries. The full amount of extracted RNA was used for cDNA synthesis, and the full amount of resulting cDNA was used for PCR amplification. Libraries were prepared in parallel with an identical number of PCR cycles. Under the source paper's analysis protocol: With a requirement of at least two reads per UMI, MIGEC and MiXCR extracted about 50,000 +/- 10,000 unique UMI-labeled TRB cDNA molecules per library. On average, each library contained roughly 40,000 +/- 10,000 functional in-frame TRB CDR3 nucleotide clonotypes without stop codons. Diversity metrics, including normalized Shannon-Wiener and Chao1, were computed in VDJtools after downsampling to 5000 UMI-labeled TRB molecules per sample. VDJtools was used to calculate clonotype-size-weighted physicochemical properties of the central five CDR3 residues, namely interaction energy, strength, volume and Kidera factor 4. Reprocessed by TCRdb, the reads give a single entry per CDR3 protein sequence, without DNA. The V and J calls and clone size come from TCRdb's table, not from the authors' own analysis. The sample has 5,000 to 6,500 distinct CDR3 sequences on record. The ten largest account for 2% to 2.5% of the sample.

Sample: naive CXCR3+ CD8+ T cells from blood. The cell subset or site label corresponds to: CD45RO-CCR7+CD27+CD95- naive CD8+ T cells expressing CXCR3 (TNR3+). This receptor was obtained from a human donor in good health. Some clones in this sample may be carry-over from other donors' samples. The V and J genes are TRBV27 and TRBJ1-5; TCRdb outputs TRBD1, but without DNA this stays unchecked. The CDR3 reads as follows: CASKGAGLNQPQHF.